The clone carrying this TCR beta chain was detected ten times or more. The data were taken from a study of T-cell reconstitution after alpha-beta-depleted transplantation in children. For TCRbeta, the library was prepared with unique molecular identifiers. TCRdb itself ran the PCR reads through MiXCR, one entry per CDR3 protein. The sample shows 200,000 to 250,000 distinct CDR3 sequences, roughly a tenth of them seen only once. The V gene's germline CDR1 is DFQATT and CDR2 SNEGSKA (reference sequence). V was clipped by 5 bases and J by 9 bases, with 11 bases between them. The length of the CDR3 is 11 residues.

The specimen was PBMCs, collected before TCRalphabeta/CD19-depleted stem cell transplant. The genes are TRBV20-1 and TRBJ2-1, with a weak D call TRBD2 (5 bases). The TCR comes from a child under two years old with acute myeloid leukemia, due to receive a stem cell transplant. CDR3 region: CSAWRFGEQFF. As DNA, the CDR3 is TGCAGTGCTTGGAGGTTCGGTGAGCAGTTCTTC.